What follows are 2 T cell receptor beta chains derived from one specimen sequenced in a study of blood T cells in healthy people across ages. Through a sample-barcoded 5' primer and a J-beta primer mix, a second PCR was run for about 6 to 11 cycles. Using its own MiXCR run on the 5' RACE reads, TCRdb lists one record per CDR3 protein. The sample shows about 970,000 distinct CDR3 sequences, roughly 47% of them seen only once. Sample: blood. These receptors were taken from a woman aged 60-75 years in good health.

This clonotype was recorded once. The rearrangement uses TRBV7-2 and TRBJ2-3; D is unresolved. With the DNA end fitting TRBJ1-5 better, the J assignment may be wrong. Germline V gene lookup returns CDR1 SGHTA and CDR2 FQGNSA. The CDR3 runs 14 residues. CDR3 coding DNA: TGTGCCAGCAGCTCGCCCGAGGGCGCAGATACGCAGCATTTT. This gives the protein CASSSPEGADTQHF.

The V call is TRBV2, the J call TRBJ2-3, with 10 bases fitting TRBD2. The germline V gene encodes CDR1 SNHLY and CDR2 FYNNEI. V lost 5 bases, J lost 2 bases, and 7 bases stayed unmatched. The CDR3 runs to 16 residues. The CDR3 spells CASSTELAGFTDTQYF. The CDR3 DNA is TGTGCCAGCAGTACCGAACTAGCGGGGTTCACAGATACGCAGTATTTT.